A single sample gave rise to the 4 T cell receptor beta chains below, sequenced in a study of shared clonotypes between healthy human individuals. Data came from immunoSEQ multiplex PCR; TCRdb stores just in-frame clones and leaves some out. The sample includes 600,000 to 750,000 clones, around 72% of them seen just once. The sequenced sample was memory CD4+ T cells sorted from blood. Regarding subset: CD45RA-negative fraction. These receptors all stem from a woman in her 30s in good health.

CDR3 in amino acids: CASSETFSRFGYEQYF. CDR3 DNA sequence: TGTGCCAGCAGTGAAACGTTTAGCAGGTTTGGCTACGAGCAGTACTTC. The J gene is TRBJ2-7, the V gene TRBV6-1; no clear D. V was trimmed by 2 bases and J by 3 bases, leaving 17 bases between them. The CDR3 is 16 residues long. CDR1 and CDR2 (germline): MNHNS, SASEGT.

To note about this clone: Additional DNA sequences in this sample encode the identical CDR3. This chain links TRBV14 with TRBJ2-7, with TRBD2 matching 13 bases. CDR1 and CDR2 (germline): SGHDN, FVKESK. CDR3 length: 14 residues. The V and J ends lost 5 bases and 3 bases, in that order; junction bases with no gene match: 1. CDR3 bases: TGTGCCAGCAGCTGGACTAGCGGGAGCTACGAGCAGTACTTC. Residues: CASSWTSGSYEQYF.

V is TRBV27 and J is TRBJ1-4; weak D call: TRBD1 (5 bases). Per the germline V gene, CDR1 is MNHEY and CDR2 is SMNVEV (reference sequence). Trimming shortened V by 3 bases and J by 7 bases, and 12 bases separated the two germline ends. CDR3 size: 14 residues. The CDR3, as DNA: TGTGCCAGCAGTTTGCTGGACAAGAGTGAAAAACTGTTTTTT. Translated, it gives CASSLLDKSEKLFF.

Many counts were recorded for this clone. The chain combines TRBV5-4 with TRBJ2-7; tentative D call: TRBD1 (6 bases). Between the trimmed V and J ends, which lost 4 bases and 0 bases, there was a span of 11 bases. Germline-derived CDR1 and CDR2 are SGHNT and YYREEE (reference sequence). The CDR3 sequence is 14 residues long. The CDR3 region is CASSPPGASYEQYF. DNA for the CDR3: TGTGCCAGCAGCCCCCCAGGGGCCTCCTACGAGCAGTACTTC.